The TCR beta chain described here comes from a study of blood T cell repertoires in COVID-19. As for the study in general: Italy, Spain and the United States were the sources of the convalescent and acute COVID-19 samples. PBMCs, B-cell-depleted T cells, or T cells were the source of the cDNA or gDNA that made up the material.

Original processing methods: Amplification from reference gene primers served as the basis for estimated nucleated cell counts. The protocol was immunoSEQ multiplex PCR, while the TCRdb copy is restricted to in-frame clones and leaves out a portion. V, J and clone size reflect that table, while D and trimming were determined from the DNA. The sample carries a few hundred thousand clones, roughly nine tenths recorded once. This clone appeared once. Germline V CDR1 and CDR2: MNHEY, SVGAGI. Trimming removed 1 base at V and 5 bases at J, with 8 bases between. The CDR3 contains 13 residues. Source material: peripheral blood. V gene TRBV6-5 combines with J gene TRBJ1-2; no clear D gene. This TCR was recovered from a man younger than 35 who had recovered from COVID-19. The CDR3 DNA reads TGTGCCAGCAGTTACTTACGGTCATATGGCTACACCTTC. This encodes CASSYLRSYGYTF.